The 20 T cell receptor beta chains in this list originate from one sample, sequenced in a study of blood T cell repertoires in COVID-19. Only in-frame clones appear in the TCRdb table, and some are missing; sequencing was by immunoSEQ multiplex PCR. The sample records roughly 190,000 clones, more than 75% being singletons. Sequenced input: peripheral blood. The origin of the receptors is a human donor in a cohort sampled during active COVID-19.

This chain connects TRBV5-1 to TRBJ2-7; tentatively, D is TRBD1 (6 bases). CDR1 and CDR2 (germline): SGHRS, YFSETQ. Trimming pared 6 bases from V and 2 bases from J, leaving 24 bases between. The CDR3 contains 17 residues. CDR3 in amino acids: CASTTSWGTPSPYEQYF. The CDR3 DNA reads as TGCGCCAGCACCACCTCCTGGGGGACACCTAGTCCCTACGAGCAGTACTTC.

This clone was detected a few times. The chain couples TRBV6-5 to TRBJ2-7; the D gene is possibly TRBD2 (6 bases). The CDR3 runs to 16 residues. Deletions cut 8 bases from V and 3 bases from J, with 23 bases between. The germline gives CDR1 MNHEY, CDR2 SVGAGI. Here the CDR3 reads CASCSAPGTGYYEQYF. The CDR3 nucleotides are TGTGCCAGCTGTTCGGCCCCCGGGACTGGTTACTACGAGCAGTACTTC.

J is TRBJ1-2 and V is TRBV6-4; the D gene is possibly TRBD1 (6 bases). Per the germline V gene, CDR1 is MRHNA and CDR2 is SNTAGT. The CDR3 is 16 amino acids. V was clipped by 5 bases and J by 0 bases, with 16 bases between them. CDR3 nucleotides: TGTGCCAGCAGTCCTTTTTCAGGGACAACTAACTATGGCTACACCTTC. Its translation: CASSPFSGTTNYGYTF.

The chain joins TRBV18 to TRBJ2-3; D is possibly TRBD1 (6 bases). The germline V gene encodes CDR1 KGHSH and CDR2 LQKENI. Trimming took 6 bases from V and 2 from J, leaving 15 bases between them. This CDR3 is 15 amino acids long. CDR3 in amino acids: CASSHTGHDTDTQYF. In DNA form, the CDR3 reads TGTGCCAGCTCGCACACAGGGCATGACACAGATACGCAGTATTTT.

CDR3 sequence reads: CSVVRGSGYGYTF. CDR3 DNA: TGCAGCGTTGTCCGGGGATCGGGTTATGGCTACACCTTC. This rearrangement joins TRBV29-1 to TRBJ1-2, with no clear D. CDR1 is SQVTM and CDR2 is ANQGSEA in the germline V gene. CDR3 length equals 13 residues. Trimming took off 4 bases at V and 5 bases at J, with 14 bases between the two ends.

CDR3 nucleotides: TGTGCCACCAGTGATTTGCTGGCAGGTCCATCTACCGGGGAGCTGTTTTTT. Translated: CATSDLLAGPSTGELFF. The chain combines TRBV24-1 with TRBJ2-2; D remains unclear. The germline CDR1 and CDR2 sequences are KGHDR and SFDVKD. The CDR3 sequence is 17 residues long. The ends were cut back, 0 bases at V and 5 bases at J, with 15 bases in the middle.

The chain carries TRBV25-1 and TRBJ1-1; perhaps TRBD1 as D (5 bases). This CDR3 has 13 residues. V lost 7 bases, J lost 0 bases, and 9 bases lay in between. CDR1 is MGHDK and CDR2 is SYGVNS in the germline V gene. The CDR3 here is CASISRVNTEAFF. CDR3 sequence (DNA): TGTGCCAGCATAAGCAGGGTGAACACTGAAGCTTTCTTT.

This clone has a single count. The chain carries TRBV6-6 and TRBJ2-7, with 8 bases lining up with TRBD1. The CDR3 has 12 residues. The germline CDR1 and CDR2 sequences are MNHNY and SVGAGI (reference sequence). V lost 2 bases and J lost 6; bases outside the gene matches: 0. The CDR3 DNA sequence: TGTGCCAGCAGTTACACAGGGGGCGAGCAGTACTTC. Translating it yields CASSYTGGEQYF.

The chain is built from TRBV28 and TRBJ2-2; a possible D gene is TRBD1 (6 bases). Germline CDR1 and CDR2: MDHEN and SYDVKM. This CDR3 has 15 residues. V lost 6 bases to trimming and J lost 4 bases, with 15 bases between them. The CDR3 reads CASRWGRGSTGELFF. In DNA, the CDR3 is TGTGCCAGCAGATGGGGAAGGGGGAGCACCGGGGAGCTGTTTTTT.

The J gene is TRBJ2-5, the V gene TRBV27; 7 bases are shared with TRBD2. The CDR3 totals 11 residues. Germline-derived CDR1 and CDR2 are MNHEY and SMNVEV (reference sequence). The J segment lost 7 bases and the V segment lost 4 bases, leaving 0 bases of the junction unmatched. The CDR3 coding sequence is TGTGCCAGCAGTTGGGGGGGGACCCAGTACTTC. Amino acid sequence: CASSWGGTQYF.

CDR3: CASGRLAGADTQYF. DNA of the CDR3: TGTGCCAGCGGAAGACTAGCGGGAGCTGATACGCAGTATTTT. The V call is TRBV9, the J call TRBJ2-3; 12 nucleotides agree with TRBD2. The CDR3 spans 14 residues. Trimming at V came to 7 bases and at J to 6 bases, leaving 6 bases not matched to a gene. Germline assignment: CDR1 SGDLS and CDR2 YYNGEE.

This chain links TRBV2 with TRBJ1-1; TRBD1 might be the D (5 bases). Germline V CDR1 and CDR2: SNHLY, FYNNEI. Between the trimmed V and J ends, which lost 4 bases and 2 bases, there was a span of 14 bases. The CDR3 runs to 15 residues. CDR3 sequence (DNA): TGTGCCAGCAGTGGGGTCCGGACAAGCAACACTGAAGCTTTCTTT. Translation gives CASSGVRTSNTEAFF.

Only a few counts were recorded for this clone. DNA of the CDR3: TGCGCCAGCAGCTTGGAGCAGAAGGGGTATGGCTACACCTTC. This sequence encodes CASSLEQKGYGYTF. The chain carries TRBV5-1 and TRBJ1-2; a possible D gene is TRBD1 (5 bases). The CDR3 consists of 14 residues. CDR1 is SGHRS, CDR2 YFSETQ, per germline. Trimming pared 0 bases from V and 5 bases from J, leaving 11 bases between.

The table lists this clone with a count of one. This chain uses TRBV9 with TRBJ2-3; D might be TRBD2 (5 bases). The V gene's germline CDR1 is SGDLS and CDR2 YYNGEE. V lost 4 bases to trimming and J lost 4 bases, with 13 bases between them. The CDR3 has 14 amino acids. The CDR3 sequence: CASSTGGLPDTQYF. The DNA of the CDR3 is TGTGCCAGCAGCACCGGAGGACTTCCAGATACGCAGTATTTT.

The V gene is TRBV7-8, the J gene TRBJ2-6, with a tentative D call TRBD1 (6 bases). The CDR3 sequence is 17 residues long. Trimming stripped 2 bases from V and 1 base from J, with 12 bases between. Germline CDR1 reads SGHVS; CDR2 reads FQNEAQ. The CDR3 bases are TGTGCCAGCAGCTTAAGGGGGAAGACATCTGGGGCCAACGTCCTGACTTTC. It yields the protein CASSLRGKTSGANVLTF.

This chain connects TRBV14 to TRBJ2-1; 8 bases agree with TRBD2. This CDR3 is built from 17 residues. V lost 0 bases to trimming and J lost 8 bases; unmatched junction nucleotides: 12. In germline, CDR1 is SGHDN, CDR2 FVKESK. The CDR3 DNA is TGTGCCAGCAGCCAAGAAACGGGAGGGCCTAGAAGCCATGAGCAGTTCTTC. This gives the protein CASSQETGGPRSHEQFF.

The chain links TRBV7-6 to TRBJ2-7, with a possible D match to TRBD1 (5 bases). The CDR3 loop spans 13 amino acids. In germline, CDR1 is SGHVS, CDR2 FNYEAQ. V dropped 1 base and J dropped 3 bases, with 7 bases sitting between them. The CDR3, as DNA: TGTGCCAGCAGCTTAGGACAGATCTACGAGCAGTACTTC. The encoded protein is CASSLGQIYEQYF.

This clone was seen a single time. This chain's CDR3 is CASSLLLAGGEQYF. CDR3 DNA sequence: TGTGCCAGCAGCTTGTTACTAGCGGGGGGAGAGCAGTATTTT. The V call is TRBV11-2, the J call TRBJ2-3; 12 bases fit TRBD2. Germline assignment: CDR1 SGHAT and CDR2 FQNNGV. J lost 11 bases, V lost 3 bases, and 6 bases had no gene match. This CDR3 region has 14 residues.

V gene TRBV5-1 combines with J gene TRBJ1-1; tentative D call: TRBD1 (5 bases). Per the germline V gene, CDR1 is SGHRS and CDR2 is YFSETQ. The CDR3 contains 14 residues. V was cut by 0 bases and J by 4 bases, with 10 bases left in between. CDR3 DNA sequence: TGCGCCAGCAGCTTGGCAGCCGGGGGCACTGAAGCTTTCTTT. This codes for CASSLAAGGTEAFF.

This clone was picked up a small number of times. CDR3 nucleotides: TGTGCCAGCAGGCCCAGCGGGAGGCAAGAGACCCAGTACTTC. Its protein is CASRPSGRQETQYF. The V gene is TRBV27, the J gene TRBJ2-5, with 9 positions matching TRBD2. J was trimmed by 2 bases and V by 6 bases; bases with no gene match: 4. The length of the CDR3 is 14 residues. Per germline, CDR1 MNHEY and CDR2 SMNVEV (reference sequence).